The 22 T cell receptor beta chains reported below all come from one sample, sequenced in a study of vaccination and CD4 T cells after COVID-19. Sequencing of the DNA from cultured CD4+ T cells was carried out with the Oncomine TCR Beta short-read assay. MiXCR was run by TCRdb on the PCR reads, yielding one entry per CDR3 protein. The sample lists more than 12,000 distinct CDR3 sequences; less than 75% were seen once. The treatment: approximately 9-day PBMC culture with coronavirus spike peptide pools or control peptides (ViraFEST assay). Their antigens remain unidentified. The sequenced material came from CD4+ T cells from blood, cultured in vitro. The source is a human donor who had recovered from COVID-19.

DNA for the CDR3: TGCAGTGCTAGAGATTATCAGCGGGAGATATACGAGCAGTACTTC. This gives the protein CSARDYQREIYEQYF. The chain uses TRBV20-1 and TRBJ2-7, with 8 bases lining up with TRBD2. Trimming at V came to 0 bases and at J to 4 bases, leaving 8 bases not matched to a gene. This CDR3 comprises 15 residues. Looked up from germline, CDR1 is DFQATT and CDR2 is SNEGSKA (reference sequence).

The chain has TRBV7-9 and TRBJ1-1; D is undetermined. CDR3 size: 13 residues. V was cut by 11 bases and J by 1 base, with 14 bases left in between. Germline-derived CDR1 and CDR2 are SEHNR and FQNEAQ (reference sequence). CDR3 in DNA: TGTGCCGCCGTAAGGGTGGGGAACACTGAAGCTTTCTTT. This translates into CAAVRVGNTEAFF. Complete variable domain (other parts from reference TRBV7-9 and TRBJ1-1): DTGVSQNPRHKITKRGQNVTFRCDPISEHNRLYWYRQTLGQGPEFLTYFQNEAQLEKSRLLSDRFSAERPKGSFSTLEIQRTEQGDSAMYLCAAVRVGNTEAFFGQGTRLTVV.

J is TRBJ2-7 and V is TRBV11-2; D gene uncertain. The V and J ends lost 1 base and 1 base respectively, with 5 bases between them. The CDR3 runs to 13 residues. From germline, CDR1 is SGHAT and CDR2 FQNNGV. The CDR3 DNA follows: TGTGCCAGCAGCTTAGTTGCGTCCTACGAGCAGTACTTC. Amino acid sequence: CASSLVASYEQYF.

The V gene is TRBV6-2 or TRBV6-3, the J gene TRBJ2-1, with 7 bases lining up with TRBD2. In germline, CDR1 is MNHEY, CDR2 SVGEGT. V was pared by 5 bases and J by 5 bases, with 12 bases of the junction left unmatched. The CDR3 extends over 16 amino acids. The CDR3 DNA follows: TGTGCCAGCAGTCTCGGGGCGGGAGCCATTAACAATGAGCAGTTCTTC. Amino acids: CASSLGAGAINNEQFF.

The chain is built from TRBV27 and TRBJ2-5; 7 nucleotides agree with TRBD2. J was trimmed by 5 bases and V by 2 bases; bases with no gene match: 14. Germline V lookup: CDR1 MNHEY, CDR2 SMNVEV (reference sequence). This CDR3 comprises 17 residues. CDR3 sequence: CASSLKGTGTKRETQYF. DNA for the CDR3: TGTGCCAGCAGTTTAAAGGGGACGGGGACTAAAAGGGAGACCCAGTACTTC.

This clonotype appeared a few times. The chain joins TRBV30 to TRBJ1-2; 8 positions agree with TRBD1. CDR1 and CDR2 from the germline V gene are GTSNPN and SVGIG (reference sequence). The CDR3 has 12 amino acids. The V and J ends lost 5 bases and 7 bases, in that order; junction bases with no gene match: 6. The CDR3 DNA reads TGTGCCTGGGGACAGGGCTACGGTGGCTACACCTTC. This gives the protein CAWGQGYGGYTF. Full variable domain (remainder filled in from reference TRBV30 and TRBJ1-2): SQTIHQWPATLVQPVGSPLSLECTVEGTSNPNLYWYRQAAGRGLQLLFYSVGIGQISSEVPQNLSASRPQDRQFILSSKKLLLSDSGFYLCAWGQGYGGYTFGSGTRLTVV.

The chain uses TRBV4-2 and TRBJ2-1, with D possibly matching TRBD2 (5 bases). The germline CDR1 and CDR2 sequences are LGHNA and YNFKEQ. V was pared by 1 base and J by 7 bases, with 17 bases between. CDR3 length: 16 amino acids. CDR3 protein: CASSQGESLNRNEQFF. Here the CDR3 DNA reads TGTGCCAGCAGCCAAGGGGAGAGTTTAAACCGGAATGAGCAGTTCTTC.

The chain couples TRBV15 to TRBJ2-3; the match to TRBD2 covers 9 bases. The junction had 4 bases not matched to a gene; V was cut back by 3 bases and J by 3 bases. The length of the CDR3 is 15 residues. Germline loops: CDR1 LNHNV, CDR2 YYDKDF (reference sequence). CDR3 DNA: TGTGCCACCAGCAGGAGACTAGCGGCGACAGATACGCAGTATTTT. Its protein product is CATSRRLAATDTQYF. Looking up the rest from reference TRBV15 and TRBJ2-3 gives the full variable domain: DAMVIQNPRYQVTQFGKPVTLSCSQTLNHNVMYWYQQKSSQAPKLLFHYYDKDFNNEADTPDNFQSRRPNTSFCFLDIRSPGLGDTAMYLCATSRRLAATDTQYFGPGTRLTVL.

This clonotype came up a few times. The chain is built from TRBV5-1 and TRBJ2-3; D may be TRBD2 (6 bases). Per germline, CDR1 SGHRS and CDR2 YFSETQ. Deletions cut 6 bases from V and 1 base from J, with 21 bases between. This CDR3 spans 17 amino acids. CDR3 DNA sequence: TGCGCCAGCACTTTAATGGGGGGAAGGGTCCGCACAGATACGCAGTATTTT. It encodes CASTLMGGRVRTDTQYF.

The V call is TRBV20-1, the J call TRBJ1-2; 7 nucleotides line up with TRBD1. V shed 2 bases and J 7 bases; nucleotides not matched to a gene: 10. The CDR3 spans 14 residues. Germline V gene sequence: CDR1 DFQATT, CDR2 SNEGSKA (reference sequence). The CDR3 DNA follows: TGCAGTGCTAGACCGCCGGGACAGTTAGTTGGCTACACCTTC. It codes for CSARPPGQLVGYTF.

The chain links TRBV7-9 to TRBJ1-1, with D hard to call. The CDR3 is 12 amino acids. The germline V gene has CDR1 SEHNR and CDR2 FQNEAQ (reference sequence). The ends were cut back, 7 bases at V and 1 base at J, with 7 bases in the middle. The CDR3: CASTQQNTEAFF. The CDR3 nucleotides are TGTGCCAGCACCCAGCAGAACACTGAAGCTTTCTTT. Looking up the rest from reference TRBV7-9 and TRBJ1-1 gives the full variable domain: DTGVSQNPRHKITKRGQNVTFRCDPISEHNRLYWYRQTLGQGPEFLTYFQNEAQLEKSRLLSDRFSAERPKGSFSTLEIQRTEQGDSAMYLCASTQQNTEAFFGQGTRLTVV.

V and J are TRBV7-2 and TRBJ2-7; 10 nucleotides align to TRBD2. The V segment lost 1 base and the J segment 7 bases; nucleotides outside the gene matches: 10. Germline-derived CDR1 and CDR2 are SGHTA and FQGNSA. This CDR3 region has 16 residues. CDR3 loop: CASSLGSSGSGREQYF. In DNA, the CDR3 is TGTGCCAGCAGCTTAGGGTCTAGCGGGAGTGGAAGGGAGCAGTACTTC.

This clonotype has a handful of counts. V gene TRBV2 combines with J gene TRBJ1-3, with unresolved D. Trimming left V 1 base short and J 5 bases short, with 12 bases between. The CDR3 has 15 amino acids. The germline V gene has CDR1 SNHLY and CDR2 FYNNEI. The CDR3 region is CASSEVVRPRNTIYF. The CDR3 DNA is TGTGCCAGCAGTGAAGTGGTTCGGCCCCGAAACACCATATATTTT.

The chain couples TRBV6-1 to TRBJ1-1; D is undetermined. Trimming stripped 10 bases from V and 1 base from J, with 10 bases between. Germline V CDR1 and CDR2: MNHNS, SASEGT. The CDR3 length is 12 residues. The CDR3: CAMGRPNTEAFF. The CDR3 region has the DNA TGTGCCATGGGAAGACCGAACACTGAAGCTTTCTTT.

This chain's CDR3 is CASSSTGTNSPLHF. The CDR3 DNA reads TGTGCCAGCAGCTCGACAGGGACTAATTCACCCCTCCACTTT. The V and J genes are TRBV7-6 and TRBJ1-6; 7 positions match TRBD1. Germline assignment: CDR1 SGHVS and CDR2 FNYEAQ. The CDR3 is 14 amino acids. V was pared by 4 bases and J by 6 bases, with 3 bases of the junction left unmatched.

This chain connects TRBV7-2 to TRBJ1-2; TRBD1 might be the D (6 bases). The CDR3 spans 14 residues. Trimming removed 5 bases at V and 4 bases at J, with 14 bases between. Germline CDR1 and CDR2: SGHTA and FQGNSA. The CDR3 DNA is TGTGCCAGCAGCAAAACGGACAGACTCTATGGCTACACCTTC. This sequence encodes CASSKTDRLYGYTF.

V is TRBV24-1 and J is TRBJ2-3, with D possibly matching TRBD2 (5 bases). This CDR3 is built from 15 residues. Germline V gene lookup returns CDR1 KGHDR and CDR2 SFDVKD. The V and J ends lost 3 bases and 8 bases respectively, with 17 bases between them. The CDR3 DNA is TGTGCCACCAGTGATCCAGGAAGCGGAGCCGGTACGCAGTATTTT. Protein: CATSDPGSGAGTQYF.

This chain uses TRBV6-1 with TRBJ1-2; 7 nucleotides align to TRBD1. The ends lost 5 bases at V and 8 bases at J; junction bases unmatched: 11. Germline CDR1 and CDR2: MNHNS and SASEGT. This CDR3 is built from 14 residues. CDR3 DNA: TGTGCCAGCAGTCCCCCCTTCGGGACAGAGGGCTACACCTTC. It is translated as CASSPPFGTEGYTF.

The chain joins TRBV7-6 to TRBJ2-1; 14 nucleotides align to TRBD2. The CDR3 covers 15 residues. Germline values: CDR1 SGHVS, CDR2 FNYEAQ. With V trimmed by 5 bases and J by 6 bases, 3 bases remained unmatched. Here the CDR3 reads CASSLGLAGVNEQFF. Here the CDR3 DNA reads TGTGCCAGCAGCCTGGGACTAGCGGGAGTCAATGAGCAGTTCTTC.

This rearrangement joins TRBV15 to TRBJ2-1; 8 bases are a match to TRBD2. The CDR3 spans 16 residues. With 2 bases clipped from V and 1 base from J, the junction kept 4 bases outside the gene matches. Germline V gene data show CDR1 as LNHNV and CDR2 as YYDKDF (reference sequence). The CDR3 sequence is CATSRPVAGSYNEQFF. CDR3 coding DNA: TGTGCCACCAGCAGACCTGTAGCGGGATCCTACAATGAGCAGTTCTTC. Together with reference TRBV15 and TRBJ2-1, the CDR3 gives the full variable domain: DAMVIQNPRYQVTQFGKPVTLSCSQTLNHNVMYWYQQKSSQAPKLLFHYYDKDFNNEADTPDNFQSRRPNTSFCFLDIRSPGLGDTAMYLCATSRPVAGSYNEQFFGPGTRLTVL.

The J gene is TRBJ1-2, the V gene TRBV30; D is uncertain. This CDR3 spans 13 amino acids. The germline V gene encodes CDR1 GTSNPN and CDR2 SVGIG (reference sequence). V was clipped by 0 bases and J by 8 bases, with 13 bases between them. CDR3 nucleotide sequence: TGTGCCTGGAGTGTGGTAGGTGCCGCAGGCTACACCTTC. As protein: CAWSVVGAAGYTF.

The rearrangement uses TRBV2 and TRBJ2-7; 12 nucleotides match TRBD1. V dropped 11 bases and J dropped 2; count of bases not matched to a gene: 7. The CDR3 spans 14 residues. Germline lookup yields CDR1 SNHLY and CDR2 FYNNEI. The CDR3 is CAGAGTGGPYEQYF. In nucleotides, the CDR3 is TGTGCCGGCGCGGGGACAGGGGGCCCCTACGAGCAGTACTTC. The full variable domain, completed using reference TRBV2 and TRBJ2-7, is EPEVTQTPSHQVTQMGQEVILRCVPISNHLYFYWYRQILGQKVEFLVSFYNNEISEKSEIFDDQFSVERPDGSNFTLKIRSTKLEDSAMYFCAGAGTGGPYEQYFGPGTRLTVT.